This is a list of T cell receptor beta chains from one sample in a study of T-cell reconstitution after alpha-beta-depleted transplantation in children. TCRdb processed the PCR reads anew with MiXCR; each CDR3 protein has one entry. The sample includes approximately 490,000 distinct CDR3 sequences, under 15% of them seen just once. The source was PBMCs from the stem cell graft donor, collected from the stem cell graft. The receptors shown here come from a human donor who donated a stem cell graft to a child with combined immunodeficiency. Both conserved end residues are part of each CDR3. The order of the fields is J gene, V gene, clone size, D gene, CDR3 DNA, CDR3 protein. The D gene is left open where the match is weak. Rows may omit the clone size; those that give it use once, few, many or a size class.

J: TRBJ2-7
V: TRBV4-3
size: many
D: TRBD1
DNA: TGCGCCAGCAGCCAGGTTCCGGGACAGGGGAACGACGAGCAGTACTTC
CDR3: CASSQVPGQGNDEQYF

J: TRBJ2-1
V: TRBV5-1
size: .
D: TRBD2
DNA: TGCGCCAGCAGCTCGAGGACTAGCGGGAAATACAATGAGCAGTTCTTC
CDR3: CASSSRTSGKYNEQFF

J: TRBJ2-2
V: TRBV12-3/TRBV12-4
size: few
D: TRBD2
DNA: TGTGCCAGCAGTTTAGTAGGGGGGACTAGCGGGGGCACCGGGGAGCTGTTTTTT
CDR3: CASSLVGGTSGGTGELFF

J: TRBJ1-2
V: TRBV7-9
size: many
D: TRBD1
DNA: TGTGCCAGCAGCGGACAGGGCGGGTATGGCTACACCTTC
CDR3: CASSGQGGYGYTF

J: TRBJ2-7
V: TRBV15
size: .
D: TRBD1
DNA: TGTGCCACCAGCAGAGGACAGGGGCACGAGCAGTACTTC
CDR3: CATSRGQGHEQYF

J: TRBJ1-5
V: TRBV4-3
size: few
D: .
DNA: TGCGCCAGCAGTCACGCCCGTGGCAATCAGCCCCAGCATTTT
CDR3: CASSHARGNQPQHF

J: TRBJ2-1
V: TRBV6-2/TRBV6-3
size: many
D: TRBD2
DNA: TGTGCCAGCAGTTACTTGGGAGGGATGTGGGACAATGAGCAGTTCTTC
CDR3: CASSYLGGMWDNEQFF

J: TRBJ2-7
V: TRBV6-1
size: few
D: .
DNA: TGTGCCAGCAGTCGAACAGGGTTGAACGAGCAGTACTTC
CDR3: CASSRTGLNEQYF

J: TRBJ2-7
V: TRBV6-2/TRBV6-3
size: many
D: .
DNA: TGTGCCAGCAAGGGAGAGCAGTACTTC
CDR3: CASKGEQYF

J: TRBJ1-1
V: TRBV5-1
size: .
D: .
DNA: TGCGCCAGCAGCTTGGGGCGACAGACTGAAGCTTTCTTT
CDR3: CASSLGRQTEAFF

J: TRBJ2-7
V: TRBV12-3/TRBV12-4
size: .
D: TRBD1
DNA: TGTGCCAGCAGAAGAAAGGGACAGGTACCTTACGAGCAGTACTTC
CDR3: CASRRKGQVPYEQYF

J: TRBJ2-3
V: TRBV7-9
size: .
D: .
DNA: TGTGCCAGCAGCTTCGAGTTAGGGACAGATACGCAGTATTTT
CDR3: CASSFELGTDTQYF

J: TRBJ1-2
V: TRBV4-3
size: .
D: .
DNA: TGCGCCAGCAGCCAAGAACGCAGGGCCTACGGTGGCTACACCTTC
CDR3: CASSQERRAYGGYTF

J: TRBJ1-1
V: TRBV28
size: once
D: .
DNA: TGTGCCAGCAGTTTGCAGGAGACGCTCACTGAAGCTTTCTTT
CDR3: CASSLQETLTEAFF

J: TRBJ2-3
V: TRBV4-3
size: few
D: TRBD1
DNA: TGCGCCAGCAGCCAAGTTTCCGGGACAGGGGTCACAGATACGCAGTATTTT
CDR3: CASSQVSGTGVTDTQYF

J: TRBJ2-7
V: TRBV7-6
size: .
D: .
DNA: TGTGCCAGCAGCCCAGATCCTGGGAGCACCTACGAGCAGTACTTC
CDR3: CASSPDPGSTYEQYF

J: TRBJ1-1
V: TRBV12-3/TRBV12-4
size: .
D: .
DNA: TGTGCCAGCAGTCCCGGGACGGCGTTTGAAGCTTTCTTT
CDR3: CASSPGTAFEAFF

J: TRBJ2-1
V: TRBV6-1
size: .
D: .
DNA: TGTGCCAGCAGTGCCGCCGGGACACCCACGTCCTACAATGAGCAGTTCTTC
CDR3: CASSAAGTPTSYNEQFF

J: TRBJ2-1
V: TRBV30
size: .
D: .
DNA: TGTGCCTGGAGTTGGGGCTCCTACAATGAGCAGTTCTTC
CDR3: CAWSWGSYNEQFF

J: TRBJ1-4
V: TRBV5-1
size: .
D: TRBD1
DNA: TGCGCCAGCAGCTTGGAAGGGGGCGCGGAGGAAAAACTGTTTTTT
CDR3: CASSLEGGAEEKLFF

J: TRBJ2-5
V: TRBV5-1
size: .
D: TRBD1
DNA: TGCGCCAGCAGCCTCGAGGGACAGCAAGAGACCCAGTACTTC
CDR3: CASSLEGQQETQYF

J: TRBJ2-3
V: TRBV5-1
size: many
D: .
DNA: TGCGCCAGCAGCAAGGAAGCAGATACGCAGTATTTT
CDR3: CASSKEADTQYF

J: TRBJ2-3
V: TRBV12-3/TRBV12-4
size: .
D: TRBD2
DNA: TGTGCCAGCCGCCCCTCCCGGCTTGGCGGGAGGGGACGGATGGATACGCAGTATTTT
CDR3: CASRPSRLGGRGRMDTQYF

J: TRBJ2-7
V: TRBV20-1
size: .
D: .
DNA: TGCAGTGCTATCTCCGGCCTGACCTACGAGCAGTACTTC
CDR3: CSAISGLTYEQYF

J: TRBJ1-2
V: TRBV10-3
size: few
D: TRBD1
DNA: TGTGCCATCCCCTCGACAGGGGCATCGGGCTACACCTTC
CDR3: CAIPSTGASGYTF

J: TRBJ2-1
V: TRBV4-3
size: .
D: .
DNA: TGCGCCAGCAGCCAGGGGTTCGAGGTAGATGAGCAGTTCTTC
CDR3: CASSQGFEVDEQFF

J: TRBJ2-2
V: TRBV7-2
size: many
D: TRBD1
DNA: TGTGCCAGCAGCTCGACAGGGGGGCACACCGGGGAGCTGTTTTTT
CDR3: CASSSTGGHTGELFF

J: TRBJ2-3
V: TRBV12-3/TRBV12-4
size: few
D: TRBD2
DNA: TGTGCCAGCAGTATAGGGCTAGCGGGGGCTAGCACAGATACGCAGTATTTT
CDR3: CASSIGLAGASTDTQYF

J: TRBJ2-3
V: TRBV28
size: .
D: .
DNA: TGTGCGGGGGGGCGGGGTAGCACAGATACGCAGTATTTT
CDR3: CAGGRGSTDTQYF

J: TRBJ2-1
V: TRBV12-3/TRBV12-4
size: many
D: TRBD2
DNA: TGTGCCAGCAGTCGACGACTAGCGGGGCCCTACAATGAGCAGTTCTTC
CDR3: CASSRRLAGPYNEQFF

J: TRBJ2-1
V: TRBV4-3
size: few
D: .
DNA: TGCGCCAGCAGCCTTCAGTTAAGCTCCTACAATGAGCAGTTCTTC
CDR3: CASSLQLSSYNEQFF

J: TRBJ2-3
V: TRBV20-1
size: .
D: .
DNA: TGCAGTGCCACATTCAGCACAGATACGCAGTATTTT
CDR3: CSATFSTDTQYF

J: TRBJ2-1
V: TRBV4-3
size: few
D: TRBD1
DNA: TGCGCCAGCAGCCCCGTAGGGACAGCTTCCTACAATGAGCAGTTCTTC
CDR3: CASSPVGTASYNEQFF

J: TRBJ2-3
V: TRBV20-1
size: few
D: TRBD2
DNA: TGCAGTGCTAGAGATTCCCTAGCGGGGACAGATACGCAGTATTTT
CDR3: CSARDSLAGTDTQYF

J: TRBJ2-5
V: TRBV9
size: many
D: .
DNA: TGTGCCAGCAGCGCGACAGGGAGGGGCCAAGAGACCCAGTACTTC
CDR3: CASSATGRGQETQYF

J: TRBJ2-1
V: TRBV28
size: few
D: .
DNA: TGTGCCAGCAGTTTGGGAACAAGGAAGGGTGAGTTCTTC
CDR3: CASSLGTRKGEFF

J: TRBJ2-3
V: TRBV11-2
size: .
D: .
DNA: TGTGCCAGCAGCCGCACGGTCATTAGGGGGACCAGCACAGATACGCAGTATTTT
CDR3: CASSRTVIRGTSTDTQYF

J: TRBJ2-1
V: TRBV5-1
size: .
D: TRBD2
DNA: TGCGCCAGCAGCGGGTTGGGACTAGCGGGAGTTGCTGAGCAGTTCTTC
CDR3: CASSGLGLAGVAEQFF

J: TRBJ2-7
V: TRBV29-1
size: many
D: .
DNA: TGCAGCGTTGAAGCGTTTCACAGGGAGAGTTACGAGCAGTACTTC
CDR3: CSVEAFHRESYEQYF

J: TRBJ2-5
V: TRBV3-1
size: many
D: .
DNA: TGTGCCAGCAGCTTCGGGCCTCAAGAGACCCAGTACTTC
CDR3: CASSFGPQETQYF

J: TRBJ2-5
V: TRBV12-3/TRBV12-4
size: many
D: .
DNA: TGTGCCAGCAGCAAAAGTGAGACCCAGTACTTC
CDR3: CASSKSETQYF

J: TRBJ2-7
V: TRBV5-1
size: .
D: .
DNA: TGCGCCAGCAGCTTTACCGACTTTCAATCCTACGAGCAGTACTTC
CDR3: CASSFTDFQSYEQYF

J: TRBJ2-5
V: TRBV5-1
size: .
D: .
DNA: TGCGCCAGCAGCCCGGACCGAGCGAACCAAGAGACCCAGTACTTC
CDR3: CASSPDRANQETQYF

J: TRBJ2-1
V: TRBV29-1
size: many
D: .
DNA: TGCAGCGTTGAAGTCCCTAATGAGCAGTTCTTC
CDR3: CSVEVPNEQFF

J: TRBJ2-2
V: TRBV12-3/TRBV12-4
size: many
D: TRBD1
DNA: TGTGCCAGCAGACCAGGGGGCACCGGGGAGCTGTTTTTT
CDR3: CASRPGGTGELFF

J: TRBJ2-7
V: TRBV29-1
size: many
D: .
DNA: TGCAGCGTTGAAGTTCGGGCCGAGCAGTACTTC
CDR3: CSVEVRAEQYF

J: TRBJ2-7
V: TRBV4-3
size: many
D: TRBD1
DNA: TGCGCCAGCAGCCAAGGGACAGGGTACTACGAGCAGTACTTC
CDR3: CASSQGTGYYEQYF

J: TRBJ2-7
V: TRBV5-1
size: .
D: .
DNA: TGCGCCAGCAGCTTGCGGGAGAGCCGGCAGTCCCACGAGCAGTACTTC
CDR3: CASSLRESRQSHEQYF

J: TRBJ1-4
V: TRBV29-1
size: .
D: .
DNA: TGCAGCGTTGAGAGGGCAGGGACCTACGATGAAAAACTGTTTTTT
CDR3: CSVERAGTYDEKLFF

J: TRBJ2-5
V: TRBV7-2
size: .
D: .
DNA: TGTGCCAGCAGCTCGTGGCTGGGAGGGGGTTCCCAAGAGACCCAGTACTTC
CDR3: CASSSWLGGGSQETQYF

J: TRBJ2-7
V: TRBV4-3
size: .
D: TRBD2
DNA: TGCGCCAGCAGCCAGGGAACTAGCGGGAGGACCCCCTACGAGCAGTACTTC
CDR3: CASSQGTSGRTPYEQYF

J: TRBJ2-1
V: TRBV6-2/TRBV6-3
size: .
D: .
DNA: TGTGCCAGCAGTTACGGGGTAGCAGGCGGTGAGCAGTTCTTC
CDR3: CASSYGVAGGEQFF

J: TRBJ2-5
V: TRBV11-2
size: .
D: TRBD2
DNA: TGTGCCAGCAGCCCCGGACTAGCGGGGGGCATGGGACAGACCCAGTACTTC
CDR3: CASSPGLAGGMGQTQYF